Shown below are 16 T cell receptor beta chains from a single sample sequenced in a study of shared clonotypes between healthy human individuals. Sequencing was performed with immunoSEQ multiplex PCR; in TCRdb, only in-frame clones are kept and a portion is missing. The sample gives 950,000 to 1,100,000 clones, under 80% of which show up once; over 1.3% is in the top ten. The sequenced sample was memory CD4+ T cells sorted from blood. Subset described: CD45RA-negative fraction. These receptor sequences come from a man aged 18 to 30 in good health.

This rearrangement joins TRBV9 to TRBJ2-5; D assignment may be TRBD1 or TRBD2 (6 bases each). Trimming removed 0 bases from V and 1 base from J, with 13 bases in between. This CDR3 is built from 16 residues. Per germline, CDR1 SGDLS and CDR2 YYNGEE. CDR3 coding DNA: TGTGCCAGCAGCGTAGGGGGAGGCAGGGGCCAAGAGACCCAGTACTTC. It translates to CASSVGGGRGQETQYF.

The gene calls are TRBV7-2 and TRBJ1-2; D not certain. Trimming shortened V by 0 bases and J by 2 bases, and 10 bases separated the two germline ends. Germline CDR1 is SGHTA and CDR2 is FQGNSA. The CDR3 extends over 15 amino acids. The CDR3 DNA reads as TGTGCCAGCAGCTTAGCTAGCGCCGGGAACTATGGCTACACCTTC. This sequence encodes CASSLASAGNYGYTF.

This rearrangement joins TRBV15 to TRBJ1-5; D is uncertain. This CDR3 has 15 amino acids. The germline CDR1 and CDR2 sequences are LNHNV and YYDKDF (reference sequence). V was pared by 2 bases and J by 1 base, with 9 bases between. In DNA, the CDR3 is TGTGCCACCAGCAGAAAGGGTTCGAGCAATCAGCCCCAGCATTTT. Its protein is CATSRKGSSNQPQHF.

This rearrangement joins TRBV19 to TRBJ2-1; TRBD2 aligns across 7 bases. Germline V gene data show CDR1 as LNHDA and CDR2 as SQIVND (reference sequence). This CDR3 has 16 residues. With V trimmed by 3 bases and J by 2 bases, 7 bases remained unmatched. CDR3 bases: TGTGCCAGTAGTATCGAGTCGGGGGGAGCCTACAATGAGCAGTTCTTC. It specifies CASSIESGGAYNEQFF. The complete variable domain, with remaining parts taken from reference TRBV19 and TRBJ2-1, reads DGGITQSPKYLFRKEGQNVTLSCEQNLNHDAMYWYRQDPGQGLRLIYYSQIVNDFQKGDIAEGYSVSREKKESFPLTVTSAQKNPTAFYLCASSIESGGAYNEQFFGPGTRLTVL.

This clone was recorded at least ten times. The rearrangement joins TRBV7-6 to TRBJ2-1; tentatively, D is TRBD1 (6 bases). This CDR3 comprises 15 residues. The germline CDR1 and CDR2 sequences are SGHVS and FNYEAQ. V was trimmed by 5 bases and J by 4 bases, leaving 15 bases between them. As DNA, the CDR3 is TGTGCCAGCAGCCAAGGACAGCGAAGATACAATGAGCAGTTCTTC. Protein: CASSQGQRRYNEQFF. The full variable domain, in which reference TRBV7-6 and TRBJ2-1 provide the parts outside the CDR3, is GAGVSQSPRYKVTKRGQDVALRCDPISGHVSLYWYRQALGQGPEFLTYFNYEAQQDKSGLPNDRFSAERPEGSISTLTIQRTEQRDSAMYRCASSQGQRRYNEQFFGPGTRLTVL.

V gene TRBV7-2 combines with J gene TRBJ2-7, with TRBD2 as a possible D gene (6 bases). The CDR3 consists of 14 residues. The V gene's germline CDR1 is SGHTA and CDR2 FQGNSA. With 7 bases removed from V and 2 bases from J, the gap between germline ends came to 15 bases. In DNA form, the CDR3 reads TGTGCCAGCACCTCCGGTTGGGGGGCCTACGAGCAGTACTTC. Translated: CASTSGWGAYEQYF. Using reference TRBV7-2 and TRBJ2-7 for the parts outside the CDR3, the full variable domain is GAGVSQSPSNKVTEKGKDVELRCDPISGHTALYWYRQSLGQGLEFLIYFQGNSAPDKSGLPSDRFSAERTGGSVSTLTIQRTQQEDSAVYLCASTSGWGAYEQYFGPGTRLTVT.

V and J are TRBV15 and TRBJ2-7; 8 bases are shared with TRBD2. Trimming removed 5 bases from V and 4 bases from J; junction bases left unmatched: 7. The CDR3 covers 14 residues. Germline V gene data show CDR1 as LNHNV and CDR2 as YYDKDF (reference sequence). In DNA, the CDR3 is TGTGCCACCAGCGGCGCAACGGGAGGGTACGAGCAGTACTTC. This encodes CATSGATGGYEQYF.

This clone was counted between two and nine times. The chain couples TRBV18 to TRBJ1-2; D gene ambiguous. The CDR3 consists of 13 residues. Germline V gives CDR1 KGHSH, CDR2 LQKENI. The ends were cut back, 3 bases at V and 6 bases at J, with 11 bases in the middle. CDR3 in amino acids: CASSPGTMDGYTF. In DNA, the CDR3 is TGTGCCAGCTCACCCGGTACTATGGATGGCTACACCTTC.

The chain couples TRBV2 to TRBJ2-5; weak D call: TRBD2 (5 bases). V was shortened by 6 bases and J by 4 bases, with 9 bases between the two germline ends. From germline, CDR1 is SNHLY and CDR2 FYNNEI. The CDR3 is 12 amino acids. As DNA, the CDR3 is TGTGCCAGCAGGGAGGCCGGAGAGACCCAGTACTTC. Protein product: CASREAGETQYF.

CDR3 region: CASSLRPGGKSSSYEQYF. Written as DNA, the CDR3 is TGTGCCAGCAGCCTTCGACCCGGGGGAAAGTCCAGCTCCTACGAGCAGTACTTC. The chain carries TRBV7-2 and TRBJ2-7; D is possibly TRBD2 (6 bases). Trimming left V 5 bases short and J 0 bases short, with 23 bases between. From germline, CDR1 is SGHTA and CDR2 FQGNSA. The CDR3 has 18 residues.

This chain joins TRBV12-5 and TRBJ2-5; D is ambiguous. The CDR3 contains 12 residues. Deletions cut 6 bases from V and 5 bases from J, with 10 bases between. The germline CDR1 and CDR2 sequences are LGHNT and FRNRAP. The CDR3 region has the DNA TGTGCTAGTGGCCATAACTCGGAGACCCAGTACTTC. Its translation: CASGHNSETQYF.

CDR3 DNA: TGTGCCAGCTCACCAATGGCAGGTCCTACGCCGATCGGTCAGCCCCAGCATTTT. This sequence encodes CASSPMAGPTPIGQPQHF. V and J are TRBV18 and TRBJ1-5, with D unclear. The V end lost 2 bases, the J end lost 6 bases, and 23 bases lay between the germline ends. CDR1 is KGHSH, CDR2 LQKENI, per germline. CDR3 length equals 18 residues.

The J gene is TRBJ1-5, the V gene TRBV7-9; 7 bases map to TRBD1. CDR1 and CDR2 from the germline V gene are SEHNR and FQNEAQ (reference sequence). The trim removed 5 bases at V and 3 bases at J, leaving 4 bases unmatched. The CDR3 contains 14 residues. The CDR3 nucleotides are TGTGCCAGCAGCCTCCAGGGGGACAATCAGCCCCAGCATTTT. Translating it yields CASSLQGDNQPQHF. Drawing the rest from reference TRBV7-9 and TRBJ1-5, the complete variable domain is DTGVSQNPRHKITKRGQNVTFRCDPISEHNRLYWYRQTLGQGPEFLTYFQNEAQLEKSRLLSDRFSAERPKGSFSTLEIQRTEQGDSAMYLCASSLQGDNQPQHFGDGTRLSIL.

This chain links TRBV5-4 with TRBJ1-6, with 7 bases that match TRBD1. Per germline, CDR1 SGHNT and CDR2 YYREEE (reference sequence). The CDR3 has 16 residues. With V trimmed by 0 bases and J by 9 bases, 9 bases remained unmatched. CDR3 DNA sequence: TGTGCCAGCAGCTTGGGGAGACAGGGCTTAGGTTCACCCCTCCACTTT. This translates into CASSLGRQGLGSPLHF.

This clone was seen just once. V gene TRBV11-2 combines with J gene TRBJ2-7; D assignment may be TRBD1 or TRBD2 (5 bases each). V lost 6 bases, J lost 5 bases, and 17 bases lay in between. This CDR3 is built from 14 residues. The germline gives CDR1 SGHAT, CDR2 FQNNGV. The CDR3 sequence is CASSYPPGTHEQYF. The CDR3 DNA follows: TGTGCCAGCAGTTACCCCCCGGGGACCCACGAGCAGTACTTC. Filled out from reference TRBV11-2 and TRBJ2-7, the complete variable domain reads EAGVAQSPRYKIIEKRQSVAFWCNPISGHATLYWYQQILGQGPKLLIQFQNNGVVDDSQLPKDRFSAERLKGVDSTLKIQPAKLEDSAVYLCASSYPPGTHEQYFGPGTRLTVT.

The CDR3 DNA reads TGTGCCTGGAGTAGTGGGGCACGGACGGGGTCAAAACGGGAGACCCAGTACTTC. Translation gives CAWSSGARTGSKRETQYF. This chain uses TRBV30 with TRBJ2-5; either TRBD1 or TRBD2 may supply D (5 bases each). CDR1 and CDR2 (germline): GTSNPN, SVGIG (reference sequence). V was clipped by 2 bases and J by 5 bases, with 27 bases between them. The CDR3 has 18 amino acids. The full variable domain, completed using reference TRBV30 and TRBJ2-5, is SQTIHQWPATLVQPVGSPLSLECTVEGTSNPNLYWYRQAAGRGLQLLFYSVGIGQISSEVPQNLSASRPQDRQFILSSKKLLLSDSGFYLCAWSSGARTGSKRETQYFGPGTRLLVL.